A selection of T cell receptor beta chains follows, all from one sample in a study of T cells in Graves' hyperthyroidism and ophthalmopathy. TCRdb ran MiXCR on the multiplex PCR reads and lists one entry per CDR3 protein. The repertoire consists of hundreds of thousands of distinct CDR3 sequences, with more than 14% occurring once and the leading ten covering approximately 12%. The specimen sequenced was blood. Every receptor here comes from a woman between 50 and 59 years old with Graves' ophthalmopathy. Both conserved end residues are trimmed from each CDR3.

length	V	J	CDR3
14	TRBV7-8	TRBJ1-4	ASSPRPQGADEKLF
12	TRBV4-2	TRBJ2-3	ASRASGGTDTQY
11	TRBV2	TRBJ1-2	ASGNRGRYGYT
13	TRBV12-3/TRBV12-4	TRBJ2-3	ASKKGAGATREQY
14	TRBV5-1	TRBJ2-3	ASSFTGTGNADTQY
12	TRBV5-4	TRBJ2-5	ASSSSIFGETQY
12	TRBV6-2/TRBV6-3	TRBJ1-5	ASSPGTSGQPQH
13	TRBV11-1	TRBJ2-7	ASSYRLGQAYEQY
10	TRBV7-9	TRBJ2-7	ASSADSNEQY
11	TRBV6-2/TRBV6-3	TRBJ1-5	ASKTETNQPQH